Listed below are T cell receptor beta chains from one sample, sequenced in a study of neoadjuvant anti-PD-1 for oral cavity cancer. The table came from immunoSEQ multiplex PCR; TCRdb's copy has only in-frame clones and leaves some out. This repertoire shows roughly 68,000 clones, roughly nine tenths found once; its top ten account for 2.5% to 3%. The sequences come from PBMCs, collected after nivolumab (anti-PD-1) treatment. Receptors were obtained from a person between 40 and 85 years old with oral cavity squamous cell carcinoma. CDR3s leave out the opening cysteine and the closing phenylalanine or tryptophan. The listing skips clone size in some rows; elsewhere it reads once, few, many or a size class.

TRBV5-5	-	TRBJ1-1	ASSARPAKAF
TRBV9	-	TRBJ1-2	ASSVSDRNYGYT
TRBV10-3	-	TRBJ1-5	AISRGQGDQPQH
TRBV18	once	TRBJ1-2	ASSPGPELNYGYT
TRBV29-1	-	TRBJ2-7	SVVTGGSSYEQY
TRBV5-1	once	TRBJ2-1	ATSGAGGPGVNEQF
TRBV11-2	few	TRBJ2-7	ASSYTSGSSYEQY
TRBV5-4	-	TRBJ1-1	ASSLAKGLYMNTEAF
TRBV5-1	-	TRBJ1-1	ASSTQTENTEAF
TRBV5-6	-	TRBJ2-5	ASSFPRGVQETQY
TRBV9	-	TRBJ1-1	ASSVSGGTGEEAF
TRBV2	-	TRBJ1-1	ASIRGAEAF
TRBV4-2	-	TRBJ2-7	ASSQDLGGSLYEQY
TRBV27	-	TRBJ1-5	ASSLRRGLQPQH
TRBV5-1	-	TRBJ2-7	ASSWPTGMSNEQY
TRBV6-1	-	TRBJ1-3	ASSDYTLVSSGNTIY
TRBV7-9	few	TRBJ1-5	ASSSTGSIQPQH
TRBV29-1	-	TRBJ1-2	SVVGDTGNYGYT
TRBV9	-	TRBJ2-2	ASSVGGNTGELF
TRBV5-3	-	TRBJ2-7	ARSPSGSGSTPLYEQY
TRBV18	-	TRBJ1-1	ASSAGTGVTEAF
TRBV7-3	-	TRBJ1-1	ASSLDGIGSMEAF
TRBV5-5	-	TRBJ1-6	ASSDRGDSPLH